This note documents a single T cell receptor beta chain sequence. Investigators divided CD4+ cells into CD45RA+ naive and CD45RA-negative memory subsets. Looked up from germline, CDR1 is SGHRS and CDR2 is YFSETQ. The CDR3 consists of 15 residues. The germline V and J ends were trimmed by 4 bases and 0 bases, with 11 bases remaining between them. The data derive from a study of shared clonotypes between healthy human individuals. Whole-study context: CD8 memory received one plate per donor, CD8 naive two, CD4 memory three and CD4 naive three.

Using 200 ng DNA, around 30,000 T cell genomes, the sorted-subset replicate PCRs were run. Profiling relied on immunoSEQ multiplex PCR, and the TCRdb table lists in-frame clones only, not all of them. The sample has hundreds of thousands of clones; less than 85% are singletons. This sequence originates from a woman younger than 45 in good health. Sequencing was done on a sample of memory CD4+ T cells sorted from blood. Subset indicated: CD45RA-negative fraction. This chain links TRBV5-1 with TRBJ2-1; possibly TRBD1 or TRBD2 for D (5 bases each). The DNA of the CDR3 is TGCGCCAGCAGCAGGGACGCGGGCTCCTACAATGAGCAGTTCTTC. As protein: CASSRDAGSYNEQFF. Filled out from reference TRBV5-1 and TRBJ2-1, the complete variable domain reads KAGVTQTPRYLIKTRGQQVTLSCSPISGHRSVSWYQQTPGQGLQFLFEYFSETQRNKGNFPGRFSGRQFSNSRSEMNVSTLELGDSALYLCASSRDAGSYNEQFFGPGTRLTVL.